This TCR beta chain was sequenced for a study of beta chain features in type 1 diabetes. The germline V and J ends were trimmed by 3 bases and 4 bases, with 9 bases remaining between them. The V gene's germline CDR1 is KGHSH and CDR2 LQKENI. The CDR3 extends over 13 amino acids. Broader study findings: Shorter templates might be favored by PCR, and equally so in patients and in controls. Sequencing from cDNA could over-represent high-TCR-expressing cells. Fewer insertions but more deletions were seen at VDJ junctions in type 1 diabetes patients.

This clone has only a few counts. As yet, its antigen is unknown. As every portion of the isolated RNA was reverse transcribed, the sequencing read expressed TCRB transcripts. TCRdb's copy holds only in-frame clones and misses some; the assay was immunoSEQ multiplex PCR. The sample has 300,000 to 400,000 clones; about 10% are singletons. CD4+ naive, central memory, regulatory and stem cell-like memory subsets were isolated by sorting on CD45RO/CCR7/CD25/CD127/CD95/CD27. The genes are TRBV18 and TRBJ2-5; D is uncertain. The sample comprised naive CD4+ T cells from blood. The receptor was isolated from a woman under 40 in good health. The DNA for the CDR3 is TGTGCCAGCTCACCCCCCGCCAGAGAGACCCAGTACTTC. Translation gives CASSPPARETQYF.